The source of this T cell receptor beta chain is a study of cytotoxic CD8 clonotypes in ibrutinib-treated CLL. The germline gives CDR1 LNHDA, CDR2 SQIVND (reference sequence). The CDR3 sequence is 16 residues long. V was pared by 5 bases and J by 1 base, with 6 bases of the junction left unmatched. Libraries were prepared by immunoSEQ multiplex PCR; TCRdb keeps only in-frame clonotypes and omits some of them. This sample has 300,000 to 350,000 clones; about 77% occur once, and the top ten carry roughly 7%. Sequences were derived from PBMCs, sampled before ibrutinib treatment. V is TRBV19 and J is TRBJ1-3; 9 bases are a match to TRBD1. The sequence derives from a human donor with chronic lymphocytic leukemia. The CDR3 DNA is TGTGCCAGTAGTGGGACAGGGAGATCATCTGGAAACACCATATATTTT. Its translation: CASSGTGRSSGNTIYF.